A single sample is the source of the 5 T cell receptor beta chains below, sequenced in a study of cytomegalovirus exposure and HLA in healthy donors. The data were produced by immunoSEQ multiplex PCR, yet TCRdb's version contains in-frame clones alone and is incomplete. This table holds roughly 120,000 clones, roughly 89% found once. Sequencing was performed on PBMCs. The receptors come from a man aged 30 to 45 in good health and CMV-seronegative.

V usage is TRBV5-1 and J usage is TRBJ2-2, with D perhaps TRBD1 (7 bases). Trimming left V 4 bases short and J 0 bases short, with 10 bases between. There are 15 residues in the CDR3. Germline V lookup: CDR1 SGHRS, CDR2 YFSETQ. CDR3 sequence (DNA): TGCGCCAGCAGCGGCGGGACAGCGAACACCGGGGAGCTGTTTTTT. Translated: CASSGGTANTGELFF. The full variable domain, with the rest looked up from reference TRBV5-1 and TRBJ2-2, is KAGVTQTPRYLIKTRGQQVTLSCSPISGHRSVSWYQQTPGQGLQFLFEYFSETQRNKGNFPGRFSGRQFSNSRSEMNVSTLELGDSALYLCASSGGTANTGELFFGEGSRLTVL.

The chain uses TRBV28 and TRBJ1-2; TRBD1 is a possible D gene (5 bases). The CDR3 runs to 13 residues. V shed 5 bases and J shed 8 bases, with 15 bases lying between them. Germline CDR1 reads MDHEN; CDR2 reads SYDVKM. The DNA for the CDR3 is TGTGCCAGCAGTCCCCCGGTCGGGGGAGGCTACACCTTC. This encodes CASSPPVGGGYTF.

The CDR3 loop reads CASSFGRTPLWTSPGNTIYF. CDR3 sequence (DNA): TGTGCCAGCAGCTTCGGACGGACCCCTTTGTGGACTTCTCCTGGAAACACCATATATTTT. V usage is TRBV11-3 and J usage is TRBJ1-3; D ambiguous. CDR3 length: 20 amino acids. Trimming cost V 3 bases and J 2 bases, with 26 bases left between them. CDR1 is SGHNT and CDR2 is YENEEA in the germline V gene.

This clone was seen just once. The chain couples TRBV2 to TRBJ1-1; 10 bases fit TRBD1. The CDR3 contains 13 residues. Looked up from germline, CDR1 is SNHLY and CDR2 is FYNNEI. V dropped 5 bases and J dropped 5; count of bases not matched to a gene: 2. This chain's CDR3 is CASSWTGGTEAFF. The CDR3 nucleotides read TGTGCCAGCAGTTGGACAGGGGGGACTGAAGCTTTCTTT.

In this sample, this clone turned up many times. The CDR3 DNA follows: TGTGCCAGCAGCTTGGGACAGAACACCGGGGAGCTGTTTTTT. Residues: CASSLGQNTGELFF. The chain combines TRBV7-2 with TRBJ2-2, with D possibly being TRBD1 (6 bases). The CDR3 spans 14 residues. Germline lookup yields CDR1 SGHTA and CDR2 FQGNSA. V lost 3 bases, J lost 1 base, and 6 bases lay in between.